This T cell receptor beta chain was sequenced during a study of response to subunit inactivated influenza vaccine. Whole-study results and caveats: The authors offered the suggestion that each seasonal influenza vaccination recruits few new T cells.

The CDR3 runs 17 residues. V shed 0 bases and J shed 5 bases, with 17 bases lying between them. Looked up from germline, CDR1 is SGHRS and CDR2 is YFSETQ. TCRdb fed the RT-PCR reads into MiXCR, producing one record per CDR3 protein. The table has some 500,000 distinct CDR3 sequences, 13% seen once. Comments on this clonotype: Its cognate antigen is unknown.

This chain uses TRBV5-1 with TRBJ2-2; D gene uncertain. Here the sequenced sample was PBMCs from blood, taken roughly 46 days after vaccination. The receptor was derived from a man in his forties or fifties who received an inactivated influenza vaccine. The CDR3 spells CASSLAYGQARTGELFF. The CDR3 DNA reads TGCGCCAGCAGCTTGGCCTACGGCCAGGCGAGGACCGGGGAGCTGTTTTTT. The variable domain in full, with the rest retrieved from reference TRBV5-1 and TRBJ2-2, is KAGVTQTPRYLIKTRGQQVTLSCSPISGHRSVSWYQQTPGQGLQFLFEYFSETQRNKGNFPGRFSGRQFSNSRSEMNVSTLELGDSALYLCASSLAYGQARTGELFFGEGSRLTVL.